The 24 T cell receptor beta chains reported below all come from one sample, sequenced in a study of cytomegalovirus exposure and HLA in healthy donors. 13 Jbeta primers and 60 Vbeta primers were used for the PCR. Profiled with immunoSEQ multiplex PCR; TCRdb holds only in-frame clones, not every one. This sample's table reports 30,000 to 35,000 clones. Sequencing was carried out using PBMCs. The receptors here all came from a woman aged 40 to 50 in good health and CMV-seropositive.

The chain links TRBV9 to TRBJ2-2; 12 bases align to TRBD2. The CDR3 runs 18 residues. V was pared by 0 bases and J by 4 bases, with 7 bases of the junction left unmatched. CDR1 SGDLS and CDR2 YYNGEE come from the germline V gene. Here the CDR3 reads CASSVDLAGGRGTGELFF. CDR3 in DNA: TGTGCCAGCAGCGTAGATCTAGCGGGAGGGCGAGGCACCGGGGAGCTGTTTTTT.

The V gene is TRBV5-6, the J gene TRBJ1-4; weak D call: TRBD1 (6 bases). Looked up from germline, CDR1 is SGHDT and CDR2 is YYEEEE. Trimming removed 4 bases at V and 7 bases at J, with 14 bases between. This CDR3 has 14 amino acids. The CDR3: CASSQGLAGEKLFF. CDR3 DNA sequence: TGTGCCAGCAGCCAGGGGCTTGCGGGTGAAAAACTGTTTTTT.

The chain combines TRBV29-1 with TRBJ2-5; D possibly corresponds to TRBD2 (5 bases). Germline V gene data show CDR1 as SQVTM and CDR2 as ANQGSEA. The CDR3 runs to 13 residues. V was pared by 4 bases and J by 4 bases, with 13 bases between. The CDR3: CSVVGQAGETQYF. In nucleotides, the CDR3 is TGCAGCGTTGTTGGTCAGGCGGGAGAGACCCAGTACTTC.

The rearrangement joins TRBV7-6 to TRBJ2-2; D not resolved. The CDR3 extends over 15 amino acids. Germline CDR1 SGHVS, CDR2 FNYEAQ. Trimming took 3 bases from V and 0 from J, leaving 8 bases between them. The CDR3 bases are TGTGCCAGCAGCTTGAATCTAGCGAACACCGGGGAGCTGTTTTTT. It yields the protein CASSLNLANTGELFF.

The chain is built from TRBV4-3 and TRBJ2-7, with D hard to call. Germline assignment: CDR1 LGHNA and CDR2 YSLEER. CDR3 size: 14 residues. Trimming removed 0 bases from V and 1 base from J, with 7 bases in between. The chain's CDR3 is CASSQEYISYEQYF. The CDR3 region has the DNA TGCGCCAGCAGCCAAGAATATATATCCTACGAGCAGTACTTC.

The V call is TRBV9, the J call TRBJ2-1, with D perhaps TRBD2 (6 bases). Trimming removed 0 bases at V and 6 bases at J, with 13 bases between. The CDR3 is 15 residues long. Germline assignment: CDR1 SGDLS and CDR2 YYNGEE. The CDR3 loop reads CASSVVSGSGNEQFF. DNA for the CDR3: TGTGCCAGCAGCGTAGTTTCCGGGAGTGGCAATGAGCAGTTCTTC.

The chain couples TRBV9 to TRBJ2-3; tentatively, D is TRBD1 (6 bases). Germline assignment: CDR1 SGDLS and CDR2 YYNGEE. This CDR3 has 15 amino acids. V was shortened by 3 bases and J by 2 bases, with 13 bases between the two germline ends. The CDR3 sequence: CASSAEGVDTDTQYF. CDR3 bases: TGTGCCAGCAGCGCAGAGGGGGTCGACACAGATACGCAGTATTTT.

This chain connects TRBV13 to TRBJ2-5; TRBD1 agrees at 7 bases. The germline V gene encodes CDR1 PRHDT and CDR2 FYEKMQ (reference sequence). V trimming: 5 bases; J trimming: 5 bases; junction bases outside the gene matches: 5. This CDR3 has 13 amino acids. Written as DNA, the CDR3 is TGTGCCAGCAGCAAGACAGGGACGGAGACCCAGTACTTC. This encodes CASSKTGTETQYF.

The DNA of the CDR3 is TGTGCCAGCAGGCGAGGGCCAGGAGGCTCACCCCTCCACTTT. It translates to CASRRGPGGSPLHF. J is TRBJ1-6 and V is TRBV6-5, with D uncertain. Trimming removed 6 bases from V and 10 bases from J, with 16 bases in between. The germline V gene encodes CDR1 MNHEY and CDR2 SVGAGI. The CDR3 extends over 14 amino acids.

The genes are TRBV5-6 and TRBJ1-5; 11 nucleotides agree with TRBD1. CDR1 and CDR2 from the germline V gene are SGHDT and YYEEEE. The CDR3 length is 15 residues. With V trimmed by 0 bases and J by 6 bases, 2 bases remained unmatched. The CDR3 here is CASSLAGTGGQPQHF. The CDR3 region has the DNA TGTGCCAGCAGCTTGGCCGGGACAGGGGGTCAGCCCCAGCATTTT.

CDR3 in DNA: TGCGCCAGCAGCTTTTTGCAGGGGGGTGTATCTAATGAAAAACTGTTTTTT. It codes for CASSFLQGGVSNEKLFF. V is TRBV5-1 and J is TRBJ1-4; 7 positions agree with TRBD1. The CDR3 contains 17 residues. Germline V CDR1 and CDR2: SGHRS, YFSETQ. The J segment lost 3 bases and the V segment lost 2 bases, leaving 10 bases of the junction unmatched.

The chain combines TRBV4-1 with TRBJ2-7; 7 nucleotides match TRBD1. V shed 4 bases and J 2 bases; nucleotides not matched to a gene: 5. CDR1 is MGHRA, CDR2 YSYEKL, per germline. The CDR3 runs 14 residues. CDR3 amino acids: CASSLDRVTYEQYF. CDR3 nucleotide sequence: TGCGCCAGCAGCCTCGACAGGGTGACCTACGAGCAGTACTTC.

The chain couples TRBV9 to TRBJ1-4, with D maybe TRBD1 (6 bases). Germline assignment: CDR1 SGDLS and CDR2 YYNGEE. CDR3 length: 14 amino acids. V lost 0 bases, J lost 4 bases, and 7 bases lay in between. The CDR3 loop reads CASSVGDNNEKLFF. The DNA for the CDR3 is TGTGCCAGCAGCGTAGGGGACAATAATGAAAAACTGTTTTTT.

The rearrangement joins TRBV10-1 to TRBJ2-7; TRBD2 matches at 9 bases. The ends lost 0 bases at V and 4 bases at J; junction bases unmatched: 4. The CDR3 has 15 residues. Germline CDR1 is WNHNN and CDR2 is SYGVQD (reference sequence). CDR3 sequence reads: CASSESTSGAYEQYF. The CDR3 DNA sequence: TGCGCCAGCAGTGAGTCGACTAGCGGTGCTTACGAGCAGTACTTC.

The chain combines TRBV18 with TRBJ1-3; D is undetermined. Germline assignment: CDR1 KGHSH and CDR2 LQKENI. The V end was cut by 6 bases, the J end by 0 bases, with 12 bases between. This CDR3 spans 15 amino acids. The CDR3 is CASSPTGVSGNTIYF. The CDR3 nucleotides are TGTGCCAGCTCTCCCACCGGGGTCTCTGGAAACACCATATATTTT. Together with reference TRBV18 and TRBJ1-3, the CDR3 gives the full variable domain: NAGVMQNPRHLVRRRGQEARLRCSPMKGHSHVYWYRQLPEEGLKFMVYLQKENIIDESGMPKERFSAEFPKEGPSILRIQQVVRGDSAAYFCASSPTGVSGNTIYFGEGSWLTVV.

The rearrangement joins TRBV29-1 to TRBJ2-1, with D tentatively TRBD1 (6 bases). Trimming took off 4 bases at V and 5 bases at J, with 15 bases between the two ends. The CDR3 is 14 residues long. In germline, CDR1 is SQVTM, CDR2 ANQGSEA. The CDR3 here is CSVGRGTPDNEQFF. For the CDR3, the DNA is TGCAGCGTTGGAAGAGGGACACCGGACAATGAGCAGTTCTTC.

The chain carries TRBV6-1 and TRBJ2-1; the match to TRBD1 covers 8 bases. Per the germline V gene, CDR1 is MNHNS and CDR2 is SASEGT. CDR3 length equals 13 residues. V was pared by 10 bases and J by 5 bases, with 7 bases of the junction left unmatched. The CDR3 protein is CATRDRSDNEQFF. CDR3 in DNA: TGTGCCACCCGGGACAGGTCCGACAATGAGCAGTTCTTC.

The rearrangement uses TRBV2 and TRBJ2-1; unclear D gene. Trimming stripped 4 bases from V and 9 bases from J, with 7 bases between. The CDR3 length is 11 residues. The germline CDR1 and CDR2 sequences are SNHLY and FYNNEI. DNA for the CDR3: TGTGCCAGCAGTGTTGTGGCTGAGCAGTTCTTC. Translating gives CASSVVAEQFF.

J is TRBJ2-2 and V is TRBV28, with 11 positions matching TRBD2. The V gene end was trimmed by 5 bases and the J gene end by 3 bases; junction bases not matched to a gene: 5. CDR3 size: 16 residues. CDR1 and CDR2 (germline): MDHEN, SYDVKM. This chain's CDR3 is CASSSGTSGYTGELFF. The CDR3 DNA is TGTGCCAGCAGTAGCGGGACTAGCGGATACACCGGGGAGCTGTTTTTT.

The chain recombines TRBV6-1 with TRBJ2-7; 7 bases are shared with TRBD2. Germline values: CDR1 MNHNS, CDR2 SASEGT. Trimming cost V 1 base and J 3 bases; bases outside gene matches: 15. The CDR3 contains 18 residues. The CDR3 reads CASSEGLWGRGYHYEQYF. The CDR3 DNA follows: TGTGCCAGCAGTGAAGGTTTATGGGGGAGGGGATACCACTACGAGCAGTACTTC.

The J gene is TRBJ2-3, the V gene TRBV30, with 11 positions matching TRBD2. Trimming cost V 6 bases and J 5 bases; bases outside gene matches: 4. CDR1 and CDR2 (germline): GTSNPN, SVGIG (reference sequence). This CDR3 spans 13 amino acids. In DNA, the CDR3 is TGTGCCTGTACTAGCGGGAGTGTAGATACGCAGTATTTT. As protein: CACTSGSVDTQYF. The full variable domain, completed using reference TRBV30 and TRBJ2-3, is SQTIHQWPATLVQPVGSPLSLECTVEGTSNPNLYWYRQAAGRGLQLLFYSVGIGQISSEVPQNLSASRPQDRQFILSSKKLLLSDSGFYLCACTSGSVDTQYFGPGTRLTVL.

This chain uses TRBV19 with TRBJ1-4; D not certain. CDR1 and CDR2 from the germline V gene are LNHDA and SQIVND (reference sequence). V lost 6 bases, J lost 5 bases, and 13 bases lay in between. The CDR3 sequence is 14 residues long. The CDR3 coding sequence is TGTGCCAGTAGCCGCCGTGGGGAGAATGAAAAACTGTTTTTT. It yields the protein CASSRRGENEKLFF.

The chain is built from TRBV7-9 and TRBJ2-1, with no clear D. CDR1 SEHNR and CDR2 FQNEAQ come from the germline V gene (reference sequence). This CDR3 region has 15 residues. Trimming took 8 bases from V and 5 from J, leaving 19 bases between them. The CDR3 reads CASATGRTLDNEQFF. For the CDR3, the DNA is TGTGCCAGCGCCACTGGTAGAACTTTAGACAATGAGCAGTTCTTC. Variable domain in full (rest from reference TRBV7-9 and TRBJ2-1): DTGVSQNPRHKITKRGQNVTFRCDPISEHNRLYWYRQTLGQGPEFLTYFQNEAQLEKSRLLSDRFSAERPKGSFSTLEIQRTEQGDSAMYLCASATGRTLDNEQFFGPGTRLTVL.

V is TRBV4-2 and J is TRBJ2-2; 12 bases match TRBD2. V shed 4 bases and J 3 bases; nucleotides not matched to a gene: 9. The CDR3 covers 18 residues. The germline V gene has CDR1 LGHNA and CDR2 YNFKEQ. The DNA for the CDR3 is TGTGCCAGCAGCCTCTCCCTAACTAGCGGGAGGTACACCGGGGAGCTGTTTTTT. It encodes CASSLSLTSGRYTGELFF.